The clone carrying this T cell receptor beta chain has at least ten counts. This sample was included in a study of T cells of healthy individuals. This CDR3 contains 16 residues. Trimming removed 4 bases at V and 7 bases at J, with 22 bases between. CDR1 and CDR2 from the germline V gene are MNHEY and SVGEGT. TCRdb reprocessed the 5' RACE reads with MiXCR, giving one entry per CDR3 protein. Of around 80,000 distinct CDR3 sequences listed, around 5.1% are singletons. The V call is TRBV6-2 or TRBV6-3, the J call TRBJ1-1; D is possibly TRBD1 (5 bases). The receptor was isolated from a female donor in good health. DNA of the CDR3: TGTGCCAGCAGTTCCAAAGACGGGGGGAGACGACTTGAAGCTTTCTTT. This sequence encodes CASSSKDGGRRLEAFF.